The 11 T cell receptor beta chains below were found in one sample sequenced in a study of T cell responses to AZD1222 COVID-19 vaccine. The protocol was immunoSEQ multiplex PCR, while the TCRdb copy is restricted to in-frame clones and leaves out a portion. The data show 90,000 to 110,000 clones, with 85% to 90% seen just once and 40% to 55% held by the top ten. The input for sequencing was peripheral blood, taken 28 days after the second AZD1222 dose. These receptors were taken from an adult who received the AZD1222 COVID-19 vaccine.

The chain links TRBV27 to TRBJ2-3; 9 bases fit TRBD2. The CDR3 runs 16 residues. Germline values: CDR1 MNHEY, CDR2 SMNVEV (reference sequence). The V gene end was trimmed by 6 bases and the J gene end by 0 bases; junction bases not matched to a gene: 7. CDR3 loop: CASRTTSGLSTDTQYF. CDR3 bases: TGTGCCAGCAGAACTACTAGCGGGTTAAGCACAGATACGCAGTATTTT.

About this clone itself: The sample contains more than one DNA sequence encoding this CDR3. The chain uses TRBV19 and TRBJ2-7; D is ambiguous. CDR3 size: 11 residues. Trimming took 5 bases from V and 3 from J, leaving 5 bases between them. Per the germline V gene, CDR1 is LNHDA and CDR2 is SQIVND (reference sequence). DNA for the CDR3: TGTGCCAGTAGTTCGTACTACGAGCAGTACTTC. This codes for CASSSYYEQYF.

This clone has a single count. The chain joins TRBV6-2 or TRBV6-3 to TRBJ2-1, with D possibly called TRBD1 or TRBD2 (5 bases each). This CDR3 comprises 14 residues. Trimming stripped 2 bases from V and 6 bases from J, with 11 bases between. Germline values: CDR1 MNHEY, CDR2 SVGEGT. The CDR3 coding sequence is TGTGCCAGCAGTTACGGAGTCGGGACCAATGAGCAGTTCTTC. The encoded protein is CASSYGVGTNEQFF.

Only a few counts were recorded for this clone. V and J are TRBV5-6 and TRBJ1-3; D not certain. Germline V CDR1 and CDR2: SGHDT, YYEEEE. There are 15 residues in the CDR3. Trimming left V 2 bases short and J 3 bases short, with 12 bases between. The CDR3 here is CASSFGSGSGNTIYF. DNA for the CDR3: TGTGCCAGCAGCTTTGGCTCGGGAAGTGGAAACACCATATATTTT.

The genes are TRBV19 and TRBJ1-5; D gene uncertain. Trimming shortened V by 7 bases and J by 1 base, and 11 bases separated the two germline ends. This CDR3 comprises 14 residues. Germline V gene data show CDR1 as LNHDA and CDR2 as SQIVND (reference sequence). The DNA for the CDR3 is TGTGCCAGTAACCGGGAGTTGAGCAATCAGCCCCAGCATTTT. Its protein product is CASNRELSNQPQHF.

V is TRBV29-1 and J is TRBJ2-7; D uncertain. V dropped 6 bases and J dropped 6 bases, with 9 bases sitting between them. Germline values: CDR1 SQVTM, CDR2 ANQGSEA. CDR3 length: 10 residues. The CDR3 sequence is CSVESAEQYF. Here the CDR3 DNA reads TGCAGCGTCGAATCCGCCGAGCAGTACTTC.

The CDR3 protein is CASSLGGHEQYF. For the CDR3, the DNA is TGTGCCAGCAGCTTGGGGGGGCACGAGCAGTACTTC. The chain combines TRBV5-6 with TRBJ2-7, with D possibly TRBD1 on 6 matching bases. V was clipped by 0 bases and J by 5 bases, with 6 bases between them. CDR1 and CDR2 (germline): SGHDT, YYEEEE. The CDR3 covers 12 residues.

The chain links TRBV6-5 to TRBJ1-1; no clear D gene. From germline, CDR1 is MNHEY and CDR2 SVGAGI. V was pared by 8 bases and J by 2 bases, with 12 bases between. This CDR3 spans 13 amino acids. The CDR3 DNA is TGTGCCAGCTGGCCGGACTTTAACACTGAAGCTTTCTTT. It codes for CASWPDFNTEAFF.

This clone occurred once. CDR3 loop: CASSGSSGNTIYF. CDR3 nucleotides: TGTGCCAGCTCAGGGAGCTCTGGAAACACCATATATTTT. The chain employs TRBV18 and TRBJ1-3; unclear D gene. Trimming left V 5 bases short and J 0 bases short, with 5 bases between. The CDR3 covers 13 residues. The germline CDR1 and CDR2 sequences are KGHSH and LQKENI.

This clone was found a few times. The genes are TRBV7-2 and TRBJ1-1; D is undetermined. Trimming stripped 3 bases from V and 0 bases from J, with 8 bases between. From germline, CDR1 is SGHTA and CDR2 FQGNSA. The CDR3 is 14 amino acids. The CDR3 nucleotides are TGTGCCAGCAGCTTCGGAAGGGTGAACACTGAAGCTTTCTTT. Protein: CASSFGRVNTEAFF.

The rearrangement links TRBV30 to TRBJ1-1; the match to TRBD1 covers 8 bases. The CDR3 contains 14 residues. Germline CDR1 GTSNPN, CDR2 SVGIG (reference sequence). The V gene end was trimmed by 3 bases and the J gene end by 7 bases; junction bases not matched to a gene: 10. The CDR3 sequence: CAWSPRGRGREAFF. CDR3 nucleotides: TGTGCCTGGAGCCCCAGGGGCAGGGGGCGTGAAGCTTTCTTT.